What follows are 27 T cell receptor beta chains derived from one specimen sequenced in a study of cytomegalovirus exposure and HLA in healthy donors. The PCR had 60 Vbeta and 13 Jbeta primers. TCRdb's table, derived via immunoSEQ multiplex PCR, lists solely in-frame clones and lacks some. The sample has about 180,000 clones, roughly 88% seen once. Sequencing was done on a sample of PBMCs. These receptor sequences come from a girl aged 2 to 9 in good health and CMV-seropositive.

The chain links TRBV5-1 to TRBJ1-1, with D perhaps matching TRBD1 (5 bases). CDR3 length equals 16 residues. V was pared by 0 bases and J by 0 bases, with 12 bases between. Germline CDR1 is SGHRS and CDR2 is YFSETQ. Here the CDR3 DNA reads TGCGCCAGCAGCTTGGATTTCAGGACACTGAACACTGAAGCTTTCTTT. The encoded protein is CASSLDFRTLNTEAFF. Supplemented by reference TRBV5-1 and TRBJ1-1, the full variable domain reads KAGVTQTPRYLIKTRGQQVTLSCSPISGHRSVSWYQQTPGQGLQFLFEYFSETQRNKGNFPGRFSGRQFSNSRSEMNVSTLELGDSALYLCASSLDFRTLNTEAFFGQGTRLTVV.

This clone was counted a single time. This chain links TRBV5-1 with TRBJ2-7; D is undetermined. Trimming removed 3 bases at V and 1 base at J, with 11 bases between. This CDR3 is built from 14 residues. CDR1 SGHRS and CDR2 YFSETQ come from the germline V gene. CDR3 protein: CASSYDTASYEQYF. The CDR3 region has the DNA TGCGCCAGCAGCTATGACACGGCTTCCTACGAGCAGTACTTC.

A single count supports this clone. The V call is TRBV29-1, the J call TRBJ1-1, with 8 bases that match TRBD1. CDR3 length: 11 amino acids. V gave up 6 bases and J gave up 8 bases; unmatched junction bases: 5. Germline loops: CDR1 SQVTM, CDR2 ANQGSEA. In DNA form, the CDR3 reads TGCAGCGTCCAAGGACAGGGAGAAGCTTTCTTT. Its translation is CSVQGQGEAFF.

The rearrangement links TRBV29-1 to TRBJ1-1; D perhaps matches TRBD1 (5 bases). CDR1 is SQVTM, CDR2 ANQGSEA, per germline. V lost 4 bases, J lost 1 base, and 7 bases lay in between. This CDR3 region has 12 residues. DNA of the CDR3: TGCAGCGTTGCCCAGGGGAACACTGAAGCTTTCTTT. Amino acid sequence: CSVAQGNTEAFF. Supplemented by reference TRBV29-1 and TRBJ1-1, the full variable domain reads SAVISQKPSRDICQRGTSLTIQCQVDSQVTMMFWYRQQPGQSLTLIATANQGSEATYESGFVIDKFPISRPNLTFSTLTVSNMSPEDSSIYLCSVAQGNTEAFFGQGTRLTVV.

This clone occurred once. This rearrangement joins TRBV19 to TRBJ1-5; 8 bases align to TRBD1. This CDR3 comprises 17 residues. V shed 3 bases and J 1 base; nucleotides not matched to a gene: 8. Germline CDR1 reads LNHDA; CDR2 reads SQIVND (reference sequence). CDR3 DNA: TGTGCCAGTAGTATTAGGGCAGGGGGCAGGAGCAATCAGCCCCAGCATTTT. Translation gives CASSIRAGGRSNQPQHF.

The chain carries TRBV21-1 and TRBJ1-1; the DNA was not used to check the table's D call, TRBD1. TRBV21-1 is marked as a pseudogene. The CDR3 sequence is 15 residues long. CDR3 residues: CASSKSTGVVFSAFF. The CDR3 bases are TGTGCCAGCAGCAAATCAACAGGGGTCGTGTTTTCAGCTTTCTTT.

The chain links TRBV11-3 to TRBJ2-5; D may be TRBD2 (6 bases). CDR1 is SGHNT and CDR2 is YENEEA in the germline V gene. V dropped 5 bases and J dropped 5 bases, with 18 bases sitting between them. The CDR3 extends over 15 amino acids. CDR3 bases: TGTGCCAGCAGCGAAGGACTACCTCGGGTGGAGACCCAGTACTTC. This translates into CASSEGLPRVETQYF.

The chain joins TRBV9 to TRBJ2-7; 13 bases are shared with TRBD2. The germline V gene has CDR1 SGDLS and CDR2 YYNGEE. CDR3 length equals 16 residues. Trimming took 0 bases from V and 5 from J; bases not matched to a gene: 5. The CDR3 reads CASSVGLAGGLHEQYF. The CDR3 bases are TGTGCCAGCAGCGTAGGACTAGCGGGAGGTCTCCACGAGCAGTACTTC.

CDR3: CASSVPSNYGYTF. The DNA of the CDR3 is TGTGCCAGCAGTGTCCCGAGTAACTATGGCTACACCTTC. This chain connects TRBV6-1 to TRBJ1-2; D not resolved. The CDR3 spans 13 residues. The V and J ends lost 4 bases and 1 base respectively, with 7 bases between them. The germline V gene has CDR1 MNHNS and CDR2 SASEGT.

This rearrangement joins TRBV6-6 to TRBJ1-2; 9 bases match TRBD1. The CDR3 length is 15 residues. The V and J ends lost 0 bases and 8 bases, in that order; junction bases with no gene match: 7. CDR1 MNHNY and CDR2 SVGAGI come from the germline V gene (reference sequence). CDR3 sequence: CASSYSDHRGLGYTF. Here the CDR3 DNA reads TGTGCCAGCAGTTACTCGGACCACAGGGGGCTCGGCTACACCTTC.

The CDR3 coding sequence is TGTGCCAGCAGTTTCCTCCGGGACAGGGACGAGCAGTACTTC. Protein sequence: CASSFLRDRDEQYF. The rearrangement uses TRBV27 and TRBJ2-7; 9 bases agree with TRBD1. Per the germline V gene, CDR1 is MNHEY and CDR2 is SMNVEV (reference sequence). After removal of 3 bases from V and 5 bases from J, the junction contained 5 bases not matched to a gene. The length of the CDR3 is 14 residues.

The chain links TRBV11-3 to TRBJ2-7; weak D call: TRBD1 (5 bases). CDR1 is SGHNT, CDR2 YENEEA, per germline. This CDR3 region has 14 residues. Trimming stripped 5 bases from V and 0 bases from J, with 11 bases between. CDR3 protein: CASSVSRDSYEQYF. The CDR3 DNA reads TGTGCCAGCAGCGTAAGCAGGGACTCCTACGAGCAGTACTTC.

The chain couples TRBV7-2 to TRBJ1-1; tentatively, D is TRBD1 (5 bases). Between the trimmed V and J ends, which lost 5 bases and 0 bases, there was a span of 16 bases. Germline V lookup: CDR1 SGHTA, CDR2 FQGNSA. CDR3 length: 16 residues. The CDR3 is CASSPTSGGLNTEAFF. In DNA form, the CDR3 reads TGTGCCAGCAGCCCCACCTCTGGGGGGTTGAACACTGAAGCTTTCTTT.

The chain combines TRBV20-1 with TRBJ1-2; D is uncertain. Trimming left V 6 bases short and J 8 bases short, with 13 bases between. There are 11 residues in the CDR3. CDR1 is DFQATT, CDR2 SNEGSKA, per germline (reference sequence). The CDR3 nucleotides read TGCAGTGCCGCCGAGCCCCCAGGCTACACCTTC. Translating gives CSAAEPPGYTF.

This clone was observed once. CDR3 loop: CASSESWTGAARETQYF. The DNA of the CDR3 is TGTGCCAGCAGTGAATCCTGGACAGGGGCCGCAAGAGAGACCCAGTACTTC. V and J are TRBV25-1 and TRBJ2-5; the match to TRBD1 covers 9 bases. CDR1 MGHDK and CDR2 SYGVNS come from the germline V gene. Trimming removed 1 base from V and 4 bases from J; junction bases left unmatched: 10. This CDR3 contains 17 residues.

CDR3 region: CASSLGVGGADTQYF. CDR3 nucleotides: TGTGCCAGCAGCTTAGGAGTCGGGGGTGCAGATACGCAGTATTTT. V usage is TRBV11-2 and J usage is TRBJ2-3; D is possibly TRBD2 (6 bases). This CDR3 region has 15 residues. V was clipped by 1 base and J by 4 bases, with 12 bases between them. CDR1 and CDR2 (germline): SGHAT, FQNNGV.

This rearrangement joins TRBV11-3 to TRBJ2-1; 8 nucleotides align to TRBD2. Losses at the gene ends were 6 bases for V and 6 bases for J; bases not matched to a gene: 16. CDR3 length: 17 amino acids. Germline CDR1 and CDR2: SGHNT and YENEEA. The CDR3 DNA reads TGTGCCAGCAGTCCGGGGGGGGGATCCACAAGGGGCAATGAGCAGTTCTTC. It encodes CASSPGGGSTRGNEQFF.

The rearrangement uses TRBV4-1 and TRBJ2-7; the D gene is possibly TRBD1 (5 bases). The CDR3 is made up of 20 amino acids. Looked up from germline, CDR1 is MGHRA and CDR2 is YSYEKL. V gave up 0 bases and J gave up 2 bases, with 26 bases separating them. The CDR3 protein is CASSQDLWSRATPLTYEQYF. As DNA, the CDR3 is TGCGCCAGCAGCCAAGATCTCTGGAGCAGGGCTACACCCTTAACCTACGAGCAGTACTTC.

Turning to this clone: Within the sample, other DNA sequences also encode this same CDR3. This chain links TRBV5-1 with TRBJ2-3; 8 bases map to TRBD1. After removal of 5 bases from V and 1 base from J, the junction contained 6 bases not matched to a gene. Germline loops: CDR1 SGHRS, CDR2 YFSETQ. The CDR3 consists of 15 residues. CDR3 sequence reads: CASSSLGQGTDTQYF. In nucleotides, the CDR3 is TGCGCCAGCAGTTCGCTGGGACAGGGCACAGATACGCAGTATTTT.

This clone has more than one count but fewer than ten. The gene calls are TRBV5-1 and TRBJ2-7, with 11 positions matching TRBD2. CDR3 length equals 14 residues. V was clipped by 2 bases and J by 6 bases; unmatched bases: 4. Germline CDR1 reads SGHRS; CDR2 reads YFSETQ. The CDR3 here is CASSFSGRAGEQYF. For the CDR3, the DNA is TGCGCCAGCAGCTTTAGCGGGAGGGCCGGCGAGCAGTACTTC.

The rearrangement joins TRBV9 to TRBJ2-1, with 8 bases aligning to TRBD2. From germline, CDR1 is SGDLS and CDR2 YYNGEE. This CDR3 contains 15 residues. The V segment lost 1 base and the J segment 2 bases; nucleotides outside the gene matches: 2. The CDR3 loop reads CASSVRLAPYNEQFF. The CDR3 nucleotides are TGTGCCAGCAGCGTAAGACTAGCGCCCTACAATGAGCAGTTCTTC.

This sequence joins TRBV11-2 and TRBJ2-7; D uncertain. Germline V CDR1 and CDR2: SGHAT, FQNNGV. CDR3 length: 12 amino acids. V dropped 0 bases and J dropped 4 bases, with 4 bases sitting between them. Here the CDR3 reads CASSLDHYEQYF. Written as DNA, the CDR3 is TGTGCCAGCAGCTTAGATCATTACGAGCAGTACTTC. The full variable domain, with the rest looked up from reference TRBV11-2 and TRBJ2-7, is EAGVAQSPRYKIIEKRQSVAFWCNPISGHATLYWYQQILGQGPKLLIQFQNNGVVDDSQLPKDRFSAERLKGVDSTLKIQPAKLEDSAVYLCASSLDHYEQYFGPGTRLTVT.

The chain has TRBV9 and TRBJ2-3; no reliable D call. Germline CDR1 and CDR2: SGDLS and YYNGEE. The CDR3 consists of 15 residues. V gave up 0 bases and J gave up 0 bases, with 8 bases separating them. CDR3 nucleotide sequence: TGTGCCAGCAGCGTAGGTGGGCTTAGCACAGATACGCAGTATTTT. Protein sequence: CASSVGGLSTDTQYF.

The chain recombines TRBV30 with TRBJ2-2; 8 bases match TRBD1. The J segment lost 4 bases and the V segment lost 2 bases, leaving 6 bases of the junction unmatched. The CDR3 spans 15 residues. CDR1 is GTSNPN and CDR2 is SVGIG in the germline V gene (reference sequence). The CDR3 sequence: CAWSTLGQVTGELFF. As DNA, the CDR3 is TGTGCCTGGAGTACACTGGGACAGGTCACCGGGGAGCTGTTTTTT.

The chain couples TRBV13 to TRBJ1-2; D is possibly TRBD1 (6 bases). V shed 2 bases and J shed 2 bases, with 18 bases lying between them. CDR1 PRHDT and CDR2 FYEKMQ come from the germline V gene (reference sequence). This CDR3 contains 17 residues. The CDR3 region is CASSLFGGYRANYGYTF. CDR3 coding DNA: TGTGCCAGCAGCTTATTCGGGGGGTACAGGGCGAACTATGGCTACACCTTC. The variable domain in full, completed from reference TRBV13 and TRBJ1-2, reads AAGVIQSPRHLIKEKRETATLKCYPIPRHDTVYWYQQGPGQDPQFLISFYEKMQSDKGSIPDRFSAQQFSDYHSELNMSSLELGDSALYFCASSLFGGYRANYGYTFGSGTRLTVV.

The genes are TRBV5-1 and TRBJ2-3; 9 nucleotides line up with TRBD1. Germline CDR1 and CDR2: SGHRS and YFSETQ. Losses at the gene ends were 2 bases for V and 8 bases for J; bases not matched to a gene: 12. The CDR3 sequence is 16 residues long. The CDR3 is CASSFHTGTGFSTQYF. DNA of the CDR3: TGCGCCAGCAGCTTTCACACCGGGACAGGGTTTAGTACGCAGTATTTT.

The chain has TRBV19 and TRBJ1-6; TRBD1 might be the D (6 bases). The V end lost 3 bases, the J end lost 6 bases, and 9 bases lay between the germline ends. The CDR3 has 14 residues. Germline values: CDR1 LNHDA, CDR2 SQIVND (reference sequence). DNA for the CDR3: TGTGCCAGTAGTATCGGGACAAGTAATTCACCCCTCCACTTT. Protein: CASSIGTSNSPLHF.